This is a list of T cell receptor beta chains from one sample in a study of shared clonotypes between healthy human individuals. Repertoires were generated with immunoSEQ multiplex PCR, while TCRdb's copy carries only in-frame clones and drops some. The sample consists of around 640,000 clones, roughly 96% of them appearing once. The sequenced material came from naive CD8+ T cells sorted from blood. The receptors stem from a woman in her twenties or thirties in good health. Both conserved end residues are part of each CDR3. The D gene is left open where the match is weak. A clone size is listed for some rows: how often the clone was seen (once, few, many), or a class if it is expanded.

TRBJ2-1	TRBD2	.	TRBV9	TGTGCCAGCAGCGTATCAAGCGGGAGGTACTCCTACAATGAGCAGTTCTTC	CASSVSSGRYSYNEQFF
TRBJ2-7	.	once	TRBV4-1	TGCGCCAGCAGCCTAGGAGGGGAATCCCCACGACTATTCGAGCAGTACTTC	CASSLGGESPRLFEQYF
TRBJ2-7	.	.	TRBV13	TGTGCCAGCAGCCCTCAGGGTCCCGAGCAGTACTTC	CASSPQGPEQYF
TRBJ2-7	TRBD2	.	TRBV6-6	TGTGCCAGCAGTTCTAGCGGGAGCTCCTACGAGCAGTACTTC	CASSSSGSSYEQYF
TRBJ1-1	.	.	TRBV2	TGTGCCAGCAGTGTGGCAGGGGTGAACACTGAAGCTTTCTTT	CASSVAGVNTEAFF
TRBJ1-1	.	.	TRBV19	TGTGCCAGTAGTATAGGTGCTCAAGGGAACACTGAAGCTTTCTTT	CASSIGAQGNTEAFF
TRBJ1-2	.	.	TRBV5-6	TGTGCCAGCAGCCCGGGCGACAGGCCGGGTCCCTATGGCTACACCTTC	CASSPGDRPGPYGYTF
TRBJ1-2	.	.	TRBV29-1	TGCAGCGTTGTCTTAGGGAACTATGGCTACACCTTC	CSVVLGNYGYTF
TRBJ2-1	.	.	TRBV28	TGTGCCAGCAGTTTTGGAGGGAACAATGAGCAGTTCTTC	CASSFGGNNEQFF
TRBJ2-1	TRBD2	.	TRBV19	TGTGCCAGTAGTATCGGGTGGACTAGCGGGAGTGGAGATGAGCAGTTCTTC	CASSIGWTSGSGDEQFF
TRBJ2-5	TRBD2	.	TRBV5-4	TGTGCCAGCGCGGGCGGTGCGGGAGCCGGGGAGACCCAGTACTTC	CASAGGAGAGETQYF
TRBJ2-7	TRBD1	.	TRBV10-2	TGCGCCAGCCAACAGGGGGCCCATACCTACGAGCAGTACTTC	CASQQGAHTYEQYF
TRBJ1-2	.	once	TRBV7-6	TGTGCCAGCAGCTTAGGATTGGCTGAGGGATTCATGGATGGCTACACCTTC	CASSLGLAEGFMDGYTF
TRBJ1-1	.	.	TRBV28	TGTGCCAGCAGTCCCAACATGAACACTGAAGCTTTCTTT	CASSPNMNTEAFF
TRBJ1-2	.	.	TRBV5-4	TGTGCCAGCAGCTTGTTCGCAGGGAGCTATGGCTACACCTTC	CASSLFAGSYGYTF
TRBJ2-7	TRBD2	.	TRBV7-6	TGTGCCAGCAGCTCCGCAGCGGGAGGGATCTACGAGCAGTACTTC	CASSSAAGGIYEQYF
TRBJ2-3	TRBD2	.	TRBV27	TGTGCCAGCAGCAAACTAGCGGGAGTGGCAGATACGCAGTATTTT	CASSKLAGVADTQYF
TRBJ2-7	.	.	TRBV5-6	TGTGCCAGCAGCTTGGCAGTCTCCTACGAGCAGTACTTC	CASSLAVSYEQYF
TRBJ1-1	.	.	TRBV15	TGTGCCACCAGCAGAGGCCATAACACTGAAGCTTTCTTT	CATSRGHNTEAFF
TRBJ2-7	.	.	TRBV27	TGTGCCAGCAGCTCGGGGGCAGGTGGGTCATACGAGCAGTACTTC	CASSSGAGGSYEQYF
TRBJ2-1	.	.	TRBV28	TGTGCCAGCAGTTTATCCTTTTATGAGCAGTTCTTC	CASSLSFYEQFF
TRBJ2-3	TRBD1	.	TRBV4-1	TGCGCCAGCAGCCAAGTTGCGGACAGGGAAACAGATACGCAGTATTTT	CASSQVADRETDTQYF
TRBJ2-3	TRBD1	.	TRBV5-1	TGCGCCAGCAGCTTGTGGCGAAAGGACAGGGAGACAGATACGCAGTATTTT	CASSLWRKDRETDTQYF
TRBJ2-7	.	.	TRBV28	TGTGCCAGCAGTTTATACCCAGGGCTGGACTACGAGCAGTACTTC	CASSLYPGLDYEQYF
TRBJ2-2	.	.	TRBV28	TGTGCCAGTGACAGGTCGAACACCGGGGAGCTGTTTTTT	CASDRSNTGELFF
TRBJ2-7	.	.	TRBV11-2	TGTGCCAGCAGCCTCAGGGGACAACGGCACTACGAGCAGTACTTC	CASSLRGQRHYEQYF
TRBJ2-7	TRBD1	once	TRBV7-9	TGTGCCAGCGCTGCAGGGGGTCACGGGTGGTACGAGCAGTACTTC	CASAAGGHGWYEQYF
TRBJ1-1	.	.	TRBV9	TGTGCCAGCAGCCGCGAGGGCCTCACTGAAGCTTTCTTT	CASSREGLTEAFF
TRBJ2-5	.	.	TRBV7-8	TGTGCCAGCAGCCCCACCCTTTCGAGTTGGGAGCAAGAGACCCAGTACTTC	CASSPTLSSWEQETQYF
TRBJ2-7	TRBD1	.	TRBV5-5	TGTGCCAGCTTGACAGGGGGCTCCTACGAGCAGTACTTC	CASLTGGSYEQYF
TRBJ2-7	.	once	TRBV28	TGTGCCAGCAGAACCCCGGGGCCGAGGTACGAGCAGTACTTC	CASRTPGPRYEQYF
TRBJ2-1	TRBD2	.	TRBV30	TGTGCCGGACAAGCGGGAATAGGAAGGGATGAGCAGTTCTTC	CAGQAGIGRDEQFF
TRBJ2-3	TRBD2	.	TRBV28	TGTGCCAGCAGTGGGGACTACTCCACAGATACGCAGTATTTT	CASSGDYSTDTQYF
TRBJ2-5	.	.	TRBV2	TGTGCCAGCAGTGACAGGGTCGGCCAAGAGACCCAGTACTTC	CASSDRVGQETQYF